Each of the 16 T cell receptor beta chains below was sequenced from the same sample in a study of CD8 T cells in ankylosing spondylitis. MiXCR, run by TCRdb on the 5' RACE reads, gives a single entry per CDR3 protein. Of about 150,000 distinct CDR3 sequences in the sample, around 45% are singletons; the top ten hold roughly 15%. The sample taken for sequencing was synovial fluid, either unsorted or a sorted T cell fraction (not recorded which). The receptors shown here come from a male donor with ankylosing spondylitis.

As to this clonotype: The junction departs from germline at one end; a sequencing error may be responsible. CDR3 nucleotides: TGCGCCAACAGCTCGGGACCTGCCGGGGAGCTGTTTTTT. Translating gives CANSSGPAGELFF. The V and J genes are TRBV5-1 and TRBJ2-2; D possibly uses TRBD1 or TRBD2 (5 bases each). The germline V gene encodes CDR1 SGHRS and CDR2 YFSETQ. This CDR3 contains 13 residues.

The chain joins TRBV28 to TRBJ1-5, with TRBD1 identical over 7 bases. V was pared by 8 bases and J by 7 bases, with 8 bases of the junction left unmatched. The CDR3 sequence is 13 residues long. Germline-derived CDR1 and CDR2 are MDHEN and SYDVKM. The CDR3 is CASDDRVEQPQHF. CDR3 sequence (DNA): TGTGCCAGCGACGACAGGGTAGAACAGCCCCAGCATTTT. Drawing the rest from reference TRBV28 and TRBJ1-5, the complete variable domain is DVKVTQSSRYLVKRTGEKVFLECVQDMDHENMFWYRQDPGLGLRLIYFSYDVKMKEKGDIPEGYSVSREKKERFSLILESASTNQTSMYLCASDDRVEQPQHFGDGTRLSIL.

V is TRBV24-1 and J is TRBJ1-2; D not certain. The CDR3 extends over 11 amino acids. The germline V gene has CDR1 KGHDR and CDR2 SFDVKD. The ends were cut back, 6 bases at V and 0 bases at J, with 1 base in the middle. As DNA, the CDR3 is TGTGCCACCAGTTCTAACTATGGCTACACCTTC. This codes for CATSSNYGYTF.

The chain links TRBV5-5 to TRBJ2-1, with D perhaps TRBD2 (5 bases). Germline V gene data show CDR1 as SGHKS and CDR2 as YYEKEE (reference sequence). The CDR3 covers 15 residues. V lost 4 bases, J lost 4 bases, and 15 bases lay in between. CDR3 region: CASSVNSDWYNEQFF. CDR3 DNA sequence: TGTGCCAGCAGCGTAAACTCGGACTGGTACAATGAGCAGTTCTTC. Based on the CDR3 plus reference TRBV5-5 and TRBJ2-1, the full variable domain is DAGVTQSPTHLIKTRGQQVTLRCSPISGHKSVSWYQQVLGQGPQFIFQYYEKEERGRGNFPDRFSARQFPNYSSELNVNALLLGDSALYLCASSVNSDWYNEQFFGPGTRLTVL.

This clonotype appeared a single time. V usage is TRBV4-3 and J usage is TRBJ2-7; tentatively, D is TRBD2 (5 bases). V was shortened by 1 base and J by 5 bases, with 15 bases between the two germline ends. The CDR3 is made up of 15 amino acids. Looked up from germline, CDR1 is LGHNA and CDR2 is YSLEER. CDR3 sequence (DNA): TGCGCCAGCAGCCAAGGGTCTAGCATGGCCGACGAGCAGTACTTC. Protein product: CASSQGSSMADEQYF.

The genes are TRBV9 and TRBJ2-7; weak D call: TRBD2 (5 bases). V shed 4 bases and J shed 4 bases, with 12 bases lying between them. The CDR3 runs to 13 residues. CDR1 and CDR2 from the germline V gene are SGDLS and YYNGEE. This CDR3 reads CASSQHGSYEQYF. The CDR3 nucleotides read TGTGCCAGCAGCCAACATGGGAGTTACGAGCAGTACTTC.

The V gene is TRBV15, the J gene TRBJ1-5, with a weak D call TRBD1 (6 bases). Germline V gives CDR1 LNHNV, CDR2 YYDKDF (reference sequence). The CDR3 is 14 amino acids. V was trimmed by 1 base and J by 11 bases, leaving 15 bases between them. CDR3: CATSRGTEERAQHF. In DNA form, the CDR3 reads TGTGCCACCAGCAGAGGGACAGAGGAGAGGGCCCAGCATTTT.

The CDR3 DNA sequence: TGTGCCAGCAGCTTAAGCGGGAGGCATCCCTACGAGCAGTACTTC. Amino acids: CASSLSGRHPYEQYF. V usage is TRBV7-9 and J usage is TRBJ2-7, with TRBD2 matching over 9 bases. The V gene end was trimmed by 2 bases and the J gene end by 2 bases; junction bases not matched to a gene: 4. There are 15 residues in the CDR3. Germline CDR1 and CDR2: SEHNR and FQNEAQ (reference sequence).

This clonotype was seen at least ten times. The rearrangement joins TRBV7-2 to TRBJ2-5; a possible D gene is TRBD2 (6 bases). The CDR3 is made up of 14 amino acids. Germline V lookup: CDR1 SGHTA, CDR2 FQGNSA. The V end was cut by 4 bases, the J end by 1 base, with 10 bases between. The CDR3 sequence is CASSWGGPQETQYF. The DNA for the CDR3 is TGTGCCAGCAGCTGGGGAGGCCCCCAAGAGACCCAGTACTTC.

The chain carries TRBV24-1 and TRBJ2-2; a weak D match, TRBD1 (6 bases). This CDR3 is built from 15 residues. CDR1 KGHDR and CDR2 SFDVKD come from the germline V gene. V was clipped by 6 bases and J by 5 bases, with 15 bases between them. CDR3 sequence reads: CATSSKGDGTGELFF. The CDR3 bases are TGTGCCACCAGTTCAAAGGGGGACGGGACCGGGGAGCTGTTTTTT.

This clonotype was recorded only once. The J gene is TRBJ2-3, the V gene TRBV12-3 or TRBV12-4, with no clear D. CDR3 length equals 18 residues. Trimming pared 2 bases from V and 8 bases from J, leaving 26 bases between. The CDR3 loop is CASSLTLLPVPSEVTQYF. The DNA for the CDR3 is TGTGCCAGCAGTTTAACCCTTCTTCCGGTACCCTCCGAAGTTACGCAGTATTTT.

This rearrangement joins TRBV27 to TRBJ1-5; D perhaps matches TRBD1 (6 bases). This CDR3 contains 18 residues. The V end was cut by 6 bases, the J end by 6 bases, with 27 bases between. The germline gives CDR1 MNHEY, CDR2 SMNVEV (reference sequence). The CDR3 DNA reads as TGTGCCAGCAGCCCCTTGGGGACATCTAGTTATTTCAGTCAGCCCCAGCATTTT. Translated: CASSPLGTSSYFSQPQHF.

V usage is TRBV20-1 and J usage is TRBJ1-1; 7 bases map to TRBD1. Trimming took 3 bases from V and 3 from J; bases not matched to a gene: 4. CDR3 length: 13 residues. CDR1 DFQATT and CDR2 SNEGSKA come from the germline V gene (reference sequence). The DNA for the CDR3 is TGCAGTGCTAGCTCAGGGGGGCACACTGAAGCTTTCTTT. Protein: CSASSGGHTEAFF.

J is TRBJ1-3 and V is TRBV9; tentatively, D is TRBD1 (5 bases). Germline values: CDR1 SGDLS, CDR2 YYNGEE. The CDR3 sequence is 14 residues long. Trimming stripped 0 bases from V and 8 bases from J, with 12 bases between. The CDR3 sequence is CASSVEGTSDTIYF. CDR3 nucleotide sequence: TGTGCCAGCAGCGTAGAGGGGACTTCGGACACCATATATTTT. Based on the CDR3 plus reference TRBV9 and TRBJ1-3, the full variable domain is DSGVTQTPKHLITATGQRVTLRCSPRSGDLSVYWYQQSLDQGLQFLIQYYNGEERAKGNILERFSAQQFPDLHSELNLSSLELGDSALYFCASSVEGTSDTIYFGEGSWLTVV.

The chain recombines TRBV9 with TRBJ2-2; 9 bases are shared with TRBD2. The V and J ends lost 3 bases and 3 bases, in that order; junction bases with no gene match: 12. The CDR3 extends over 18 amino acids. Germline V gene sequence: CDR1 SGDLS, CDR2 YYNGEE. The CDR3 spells CASSATTLAGLYTGELFF. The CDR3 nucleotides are TGTGCCAGCAGCGCGACTACTCTAGCGGGATTGTACACCGGGGAGCTGTTTTTT.

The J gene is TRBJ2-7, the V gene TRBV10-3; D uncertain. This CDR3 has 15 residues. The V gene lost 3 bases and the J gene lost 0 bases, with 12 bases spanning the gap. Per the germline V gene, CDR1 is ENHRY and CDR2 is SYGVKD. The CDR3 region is CAISDPGHNSYEQYF. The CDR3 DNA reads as TGTGCCATCAGTGACCCGGGCCACAACTCCTACGAGCAGTACTTC.